The rows below give T cell receptor beta chains drawn from one sample of a study of immune evolution from preneoplasia to lung adenocarcinoma. Only in-frame clones appear in the TCRdb table, and some are missing; sequencing was by immunoSEQ multiplex PCR. The sample consists of about 1,800 clones, 75% to 80% of them appearing once. The sequenced sample consisted of FFPE atypical adenomatous hyperplasia tissue from the lung. These TCRs come from a person between 65 and 79 years old with lung adenocarcinoma. Both conserved end residues are part of each CDR3. A D gene is named only where the DNA matches it firmly. Only some rows state a clone size, as once, few, many or a class for expanded clones.

j_gene | abundance | d_gene | v_gene | CDR3aa | CDR3nt
TRBJ1-1 | large | . | TRBV7-6 | CASSLEVGEAFF | TGTGCCAGCAGCTTAGAGGTCGGGGAAGCTTTCTTT
TRBJ2-7 | . | . | TRBV6-1 | CASTPDGFSYEQYF | TGTGCCAGCACCCCTGACGGTTTCTCCTACGAGCAGTACTTC
TRBJ2-3 | . | . | TRBV29-1 | CSVVGTADTQYF | TGCAGCGTTGTAGGGACTGCAGATACGCAGTATTTT
TRBJ2-5 | few | . | TRBV30 | CAWAIRQWRSQETQYF | TGTGCCTGGGCAATAAGACAGTGGAGGTCCCAAGAGACCCAGTACTTC
TRBJ2-2 | . | . | TRBV10-1 | CASSESGIGELFF | TGCGCCAGCAGTGAGTCAGGGATCGGGGAGCTGTTTTTT
TRBJ2-7 | . | TRBD2 | TRBV7-9 | CASSLRVAGGPLYF | TGTGCCAGCAGCCTGAGGGTAGCGGGAGGGCCACTGTACTTC
TRBJ2-7 | . | TRBD1 | TRBV5-1 | CASSLDPPGQGYEQYF | TGCGCCAGCAGCTTGGATCCGCCGGGACAGGGGTACGAGCAGTACTTC
TRBJ1-1 | few | . | TRBV6-5 | CATGPNTEAFF | TGTGCGACGGGGCCGAACACTGAAGCTTTCTTT
TRBJ1-3 | . | . | TRBV7-2 | CASSLLTGYGNTIYF | TGTGCCAGCAGCTTATTAACAGGGTACGGAAACACCATATATTTT
TRBJ1-4 | . | . | TRBV7-9 | CASTQREGEKLFF | TGTGCCAGCACCCAGAGAGAGGGTGAAAAACTGTTTTTT
TRBJ1-1 | . | . | TRBV7-3 | CASSLATAPNTEAFF | TGTGCCAGCAGCTTAGCTACGGCGCCGAACACTGAAGCTTTCTTT